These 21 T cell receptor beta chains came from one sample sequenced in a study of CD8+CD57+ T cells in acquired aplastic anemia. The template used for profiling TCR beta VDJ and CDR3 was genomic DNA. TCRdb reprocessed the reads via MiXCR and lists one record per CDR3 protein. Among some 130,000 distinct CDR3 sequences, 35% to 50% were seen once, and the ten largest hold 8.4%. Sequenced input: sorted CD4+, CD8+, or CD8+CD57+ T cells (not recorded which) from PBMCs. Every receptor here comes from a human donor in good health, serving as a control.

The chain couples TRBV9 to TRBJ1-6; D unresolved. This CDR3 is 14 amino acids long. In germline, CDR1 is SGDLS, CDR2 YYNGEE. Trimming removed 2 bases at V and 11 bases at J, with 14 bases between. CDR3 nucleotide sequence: TGTGCCAGCAGCGTGGAGCACTCAGGTGCACCCCTCCACTTT. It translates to CASSVEHSGAPLHF.

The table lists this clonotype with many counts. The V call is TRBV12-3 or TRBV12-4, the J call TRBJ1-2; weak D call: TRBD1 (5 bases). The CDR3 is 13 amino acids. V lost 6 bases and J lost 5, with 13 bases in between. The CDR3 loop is CASRRDSQYGYTF. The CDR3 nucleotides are TGTGCCAGCAGGCGGGACTCACAGTATGGCTACACCTTC.

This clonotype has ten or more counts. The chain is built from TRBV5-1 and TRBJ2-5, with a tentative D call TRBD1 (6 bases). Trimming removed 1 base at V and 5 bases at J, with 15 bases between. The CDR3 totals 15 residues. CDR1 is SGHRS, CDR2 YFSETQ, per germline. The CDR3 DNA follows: TGCGCCAGCAGCTTGTCTCCCAAAGACAGGGAGACCCAGTACTTC. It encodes CASSLSPKDRETQYF.

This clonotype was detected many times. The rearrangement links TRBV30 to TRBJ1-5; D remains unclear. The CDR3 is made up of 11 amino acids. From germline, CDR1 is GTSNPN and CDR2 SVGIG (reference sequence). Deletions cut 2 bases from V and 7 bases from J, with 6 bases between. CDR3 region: CAWSNGQPQHF. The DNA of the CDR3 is TGTGCCTGGAGTAATGGCCAGCCCCAGCATTTT.

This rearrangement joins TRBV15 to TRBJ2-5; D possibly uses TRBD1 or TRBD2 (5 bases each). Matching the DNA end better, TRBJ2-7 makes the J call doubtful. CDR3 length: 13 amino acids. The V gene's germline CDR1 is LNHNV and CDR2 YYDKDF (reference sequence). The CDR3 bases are TGTGCCACCAGCAGACAGGGACCGTACGAGCAGTACTTC. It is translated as CATSRQGPYEQYF.

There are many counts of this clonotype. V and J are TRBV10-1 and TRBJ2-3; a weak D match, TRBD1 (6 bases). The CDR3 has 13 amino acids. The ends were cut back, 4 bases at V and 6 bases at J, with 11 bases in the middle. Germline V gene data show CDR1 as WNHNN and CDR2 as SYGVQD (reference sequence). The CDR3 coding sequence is TGCGCCAGCAGTGCGGCAGGGGTTGATACGCAGTATTTT. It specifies CASSAAGVDTQYF.

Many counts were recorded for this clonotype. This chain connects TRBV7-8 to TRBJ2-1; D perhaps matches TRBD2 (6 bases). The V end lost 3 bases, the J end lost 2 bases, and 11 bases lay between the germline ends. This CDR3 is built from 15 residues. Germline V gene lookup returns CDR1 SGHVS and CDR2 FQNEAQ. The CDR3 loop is CASSFKLATYNEQFF. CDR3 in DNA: TGTGCCAGCAGCTTTAAACTAGCAACCTACAATGAGCAGTTCTTC.

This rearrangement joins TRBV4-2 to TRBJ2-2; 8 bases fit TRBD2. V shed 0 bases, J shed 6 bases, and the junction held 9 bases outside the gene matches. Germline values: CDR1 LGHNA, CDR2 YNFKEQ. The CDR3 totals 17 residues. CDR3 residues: CASSQEMAGGFAGELFF. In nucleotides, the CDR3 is TGTGCCAGCAGCCAAGAAATGGCGGGGGGATTCGCCGGGGAGCTGTTTTTT.

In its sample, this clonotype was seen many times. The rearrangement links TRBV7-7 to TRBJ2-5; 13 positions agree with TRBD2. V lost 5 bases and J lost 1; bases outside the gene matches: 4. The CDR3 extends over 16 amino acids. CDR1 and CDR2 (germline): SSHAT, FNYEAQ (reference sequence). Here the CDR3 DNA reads TGTGCCAGCAGCCCCGGACTAGCGGGGGTCCAAGAGACCCAGTACTTC. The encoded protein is CASSPGLAGVQETQYF. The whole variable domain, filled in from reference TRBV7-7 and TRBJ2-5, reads GAGVSQSPRYKVTKRGQDVTLRCDPISSHATLYWYQQALGQGPEFLTYFNYEAQPDKSGLPSDRFSAERPEGSISTLTIQRTEQRDSAMYRCASSPGLAGVQETQYFGPGTRLLVL.

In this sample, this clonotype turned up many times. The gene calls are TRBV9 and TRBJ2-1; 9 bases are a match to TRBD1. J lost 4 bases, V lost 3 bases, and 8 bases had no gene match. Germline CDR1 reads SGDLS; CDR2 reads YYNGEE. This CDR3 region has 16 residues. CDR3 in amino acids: CASSAGGDRVYNEQFF. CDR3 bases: TGTGCCAGCAGCGCAGGTGGGGACAGGGTTTACAATGAGCAGTTCTTC. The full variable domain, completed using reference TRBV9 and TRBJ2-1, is DSGVTQTPKHLITATGQRVTLRCSPRSGDLSVYWYQQSLDQGLQFLIQYYNGEERAKGNILERFSAQQFPDLHSELNLSSLELGDSALYFCASSAGGDRVYNEQFFGPGTRLTVL.

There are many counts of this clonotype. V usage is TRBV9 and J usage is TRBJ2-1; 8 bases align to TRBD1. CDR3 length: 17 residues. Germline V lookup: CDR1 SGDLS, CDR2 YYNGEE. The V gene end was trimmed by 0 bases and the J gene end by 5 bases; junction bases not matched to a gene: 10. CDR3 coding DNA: TGTGCCAGCAGCGTAGCGGCATGGACAGGGCCCCACAATGAGCAGTTCTTC. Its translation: CASSVAAWTGPHNEQFF.

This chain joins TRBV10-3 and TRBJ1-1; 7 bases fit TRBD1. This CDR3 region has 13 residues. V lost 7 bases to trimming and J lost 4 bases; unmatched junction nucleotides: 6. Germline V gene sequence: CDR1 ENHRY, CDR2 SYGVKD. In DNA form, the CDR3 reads TGTGCCATCACTACAGGGGTTGGCACTGAAGCTTTCTTT. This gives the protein CAITTGVGTEAFF.

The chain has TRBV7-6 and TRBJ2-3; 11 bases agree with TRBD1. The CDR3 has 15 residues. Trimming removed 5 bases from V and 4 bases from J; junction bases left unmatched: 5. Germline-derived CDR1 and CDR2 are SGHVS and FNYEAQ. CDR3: CASSVGQGAADTQYF. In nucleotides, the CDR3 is TGTGCCAGCAGCGTAGGACAGGGGGCTGCAGATACGCAGTATTTT.

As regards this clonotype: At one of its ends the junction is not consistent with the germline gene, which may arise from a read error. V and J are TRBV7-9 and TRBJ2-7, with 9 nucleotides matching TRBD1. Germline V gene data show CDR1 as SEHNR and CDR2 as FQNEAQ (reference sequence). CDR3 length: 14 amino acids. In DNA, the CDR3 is TGTGCCAGCAGTCGAGACAGGGGGTCCGGGGAGCTGTACTTC. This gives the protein CASSRDRGSGELYF. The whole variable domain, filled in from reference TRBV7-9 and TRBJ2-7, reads DTGVSQNPRHKITKRGQNVTFRCDPISEHNRLYWYRQTLGQGPEFLTYFQNEAQLEKSRLLSDRFSAERPKGSFSTLEIQRTEQGDSAMYLCASSRDRGSGELYFGPGTRLTVT.

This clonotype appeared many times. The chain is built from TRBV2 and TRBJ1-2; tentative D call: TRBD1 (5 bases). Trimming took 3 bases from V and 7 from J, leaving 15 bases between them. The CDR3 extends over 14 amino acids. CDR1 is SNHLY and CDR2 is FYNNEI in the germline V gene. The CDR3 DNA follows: TGTGCCAGCAGTGACAGGGCGATATTGTCTGGCTACACCTTC. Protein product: CASSDRAILSGYTF.

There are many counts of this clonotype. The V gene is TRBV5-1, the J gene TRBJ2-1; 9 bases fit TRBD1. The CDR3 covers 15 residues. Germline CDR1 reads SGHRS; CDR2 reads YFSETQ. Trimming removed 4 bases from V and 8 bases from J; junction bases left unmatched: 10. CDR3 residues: CASSPGQGLLYEQFF. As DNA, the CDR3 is TGCGCCAGCAGCCCAGGACAGGGGTTATTGTATGAGCAGTTCTTC.

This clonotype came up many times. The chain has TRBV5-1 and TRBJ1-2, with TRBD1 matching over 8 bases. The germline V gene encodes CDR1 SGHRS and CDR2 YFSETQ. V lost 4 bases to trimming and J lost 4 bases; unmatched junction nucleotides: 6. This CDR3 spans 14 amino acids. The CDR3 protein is CASSLNRGIYGYTF. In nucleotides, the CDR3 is TGCGCCAGCAGCCTAAACAGGGGGATCTATGGCTACACCTTC.

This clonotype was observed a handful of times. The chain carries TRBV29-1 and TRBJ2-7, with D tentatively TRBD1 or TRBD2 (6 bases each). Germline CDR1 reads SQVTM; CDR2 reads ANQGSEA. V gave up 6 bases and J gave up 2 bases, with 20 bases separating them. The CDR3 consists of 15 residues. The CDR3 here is CSVELDPGAAYEQYF. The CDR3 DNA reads TGCAGCGTCGAATTAGACCCGGGGGCCGCCTACGAGCAGTACTTC.

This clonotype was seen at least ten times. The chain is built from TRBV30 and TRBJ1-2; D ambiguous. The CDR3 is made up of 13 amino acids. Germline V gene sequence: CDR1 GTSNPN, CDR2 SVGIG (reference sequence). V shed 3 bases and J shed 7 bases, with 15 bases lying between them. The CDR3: CAWSTMRSGGYTF. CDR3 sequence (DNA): TGTGCCTGGAGCACTATGAGAAGCGGTGGCTACACCTTC. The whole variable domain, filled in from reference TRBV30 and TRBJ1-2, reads SQTIHQWPATLVQPVGSPLSLECTVEGTSNPNLYWYRQAAGRGLQLLFYSVGIGQISSEVPQNLSASRPQDRQFILSSKKLLLSDSGFYLCAWSTMRSGGYTFGSGTRLTVV.

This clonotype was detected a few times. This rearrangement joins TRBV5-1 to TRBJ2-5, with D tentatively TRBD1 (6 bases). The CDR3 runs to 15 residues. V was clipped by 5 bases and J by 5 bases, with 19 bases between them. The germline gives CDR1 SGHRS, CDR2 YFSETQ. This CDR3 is CASSFISTGEETQYF. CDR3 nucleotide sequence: TGCGCCAGCAGTTTCATTTCGACAGGAGAGGAGACCCAGTACTTC.

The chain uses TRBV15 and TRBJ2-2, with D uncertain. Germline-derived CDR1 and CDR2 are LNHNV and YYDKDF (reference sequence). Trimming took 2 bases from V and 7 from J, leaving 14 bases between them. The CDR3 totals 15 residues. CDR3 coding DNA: TGTGCCACCAGCAGAACCGGACCGAGCCGCGGGGAGCTGTTTTTT. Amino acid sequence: CATSRTGPSRGELFF.